This TCR beta chain stems from a study of early T cells in non-severe SARS-CoV-2 infection. At least ten counts were recorded for this clonotype. TCRdb re-analysed the 5' RACE reads in MiXCR, keeping a single row per CDR3 protein. This repertoire shows tens of thousands of distinct CDR3 sequences, roughly 4.2% found once; its top ten account for 5.5% to 6.5%. This CDR3 comprises 16 residues. The germline V gene has CDR1 KGHDR and CDR2 SFDVKD. V was pared by 5 bases and J by 8 bases, with 13 bases of the junction left unmatched. The rearrangement joins TRBV24-1 to TRBJ2-1; 8 bases are shared with TRBD1. The sequenced sample was whole blood. This clonotype was sampled from an adult who was a healthcare worker with PCR-confirmed SARS-CoV-2 infection or an uninfected control (not recorded which). The DNA of the CDR3 is TGTGCCACCAGTGCGTCGCGGACAGGGACAGGCTATGAGCAGTTCTTC. The encoded protein is CATSASRTGTGYEQFF.